Sequencing of this T cell receptor (beta chain) was carried out in a study of beta chain features in type 1 diabetes. The authors reverse transcribed all of the isolated RNA, so sequencing captured expressed TCRB transcripts. About 3.57 million reads, on average, came from each naive, central memory and regulatory T cell sample. The repertoire was sequenced with immunoSEQ multiplex PCR; TCRdb's copy has only in-frame clones and lacks some. The sample carries 130,000 to 150,000 clones, approximately 9.2% recorded once. Study results and caveats: Among patients with Type 1 diabetes, TCRB CDR3s were moderately but significantly shorter in every one of the four CD4+ subsets.

The germline V gene has CDR1 MGHDK and CDR2 SYGVNS. This CDR3 comprises 16 residues. V lost 1 base and J lost 3; bases outside the gene matches: 3. This clone has a handful of counts. Its antigen is undetermined. The sequencing input was central memory CD4+ T cells from blood. The genes are TRBV25-1 and TRBJ1-6; 7 bases agree with TRBD1. This TCR was sampled from a man between 18 and 29 years old in good health. CDR3 residues: CASSESNRGYNSPLHF. The CDR3 region has the DNA TGTGCCAGCAGTGAATCTAACAGGGGCTATAATTCACCCCTCCACTTT.